This T cell receptor beta chain was identified in a study of cytomegalovirus exposure and HLA in healthy donors. As for the study in general: An earlier analysis found 120 million or so unique TCR beta sequences from approximately 200 million T cells.

This clone was seen only once. The primer mix had 60 Vbeta and 13 Jbeta primers. The method was immunoSEQ multiplex PCR; TCRdb's version includes in-frame clones alone and lacks a portion of them. The sample has 85,000 to 100,000 clones; roughly 80% are singletons. The V end was cut by 4 bases, the J end by 6 bases, with 8 bases between. Germline CDR1 is ENHRY and CDR2 is SYGVKD. CDR3 length: 12 amino acids. The sample comprised PBMCs. The rearrangement joins TRBV10-3 to TRBJ2-3; possibly TRBD2 for D (5 bases). The source is a man aged 45-65 years in good health and CMV-seropositive. The CDR3 DNA follows: TGTGCCATCAGTGGTAGCGCCGATACGCAGTATTTT. Translated, it gives CAISGSADTQYF.